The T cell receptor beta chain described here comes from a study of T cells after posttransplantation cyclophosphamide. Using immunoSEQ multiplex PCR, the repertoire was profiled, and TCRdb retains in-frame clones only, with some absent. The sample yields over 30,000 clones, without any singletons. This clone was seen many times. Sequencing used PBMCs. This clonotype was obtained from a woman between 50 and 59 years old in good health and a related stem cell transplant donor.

DNA for the CDR3: TGTGCCAGCAGCTTACGTCCAGGGGGCTTCTACAATGAGCAGTTCTTC. Encoded protein: CASSLRPGGFYNEQFF. The chain carries TRBV7-2 and TRBJ2-1; the match to TRBD1 covers 8 bases. J was trimmed by 3 bases and V by 2 bases; bases with no gene match: 6. Germline V CDR1 and CDR2: SGHTA, FQGNSA. The CDR3 is 16 residues long.